This T cell receptor (beta chain) was found in a study of T cells in Graves' hyperthyroidism and ophthalmopathy. Study as a whole: Peripheral blood was acquired at first diagnosis, ahead of any therapy whatsoever.

RNA transcripts were the template for amplifying TCR beta CDR3 regions. HTBI primers were the set used in a first-round RT-PCR of the TCR CDR3. A single record per CDR3 protein comes from TCRdb applying MiXCR to the multiplex PCR reads. The table lists about 560,000 distinct CDR3 sequences, approximately 15% of them singletons. The table lists this clonotype with many counts. The CDR3 runs to 14 residues. Trimming took 2 bases from V and 7 from J, leaving 14 bases between them. Per the germline V gene, CDR1 is MDHEN and CDR2 is SYDVKM. Specimen: blood. The V gene is TRBV28, the J gene TRBJ1-2, with D hard to call. This clonotype originated in a middle-aged woman with Graves' hyperthyroidism. The CDR3 is CASSLISAAGGYTF. The CDR3 coding sequence is TGTGCCAGCAGTTTAATATCGGCTGCGGGTGGCTACACCTTC.